This TCR beta chain is drawn from a study of T cells in Graves' hyperthyroidism and ophthalmopathy. Across the study: The initial diagnosis was the point when peripheral blood was collected, ahead of any treatment.

RNA transcripts served as the template for amplifying TCR beta CDR3 regions. Initially, a first-round RT-PCR of the TCR CDR3 employed the HTBI primer set. MiXCR, applied by TCRdb to the multiplex PCR reads, yields one record per CDR3 protein. The table includes 190,000 or so distinct CDR3 sequences, approximately 20% detected once. The PBMCs were taken from approximately 9 ml of fresh peripheral blood. This clonotype appeared many times. The V gene lost 0 bases and the J gene lost 0 bases, with 12 bases spanning the gap. Germline V CDR1 and CDR2: SQVTM, ANQGSEA. The CDR3 covers 16 residues. This sequence joins TRBV29-1 and TRBJ2-1; D unresolved. The clonotype was recovered from a man between 35 and 55 years old with Graves' hyperthyroidism. Source material: blood. CDR3 in amino acids: CSVEDEARSSYNEQFF. CDR3 DNA: TGCAGCGTTGAAGATGAGGCCAGGAGCTCCTACAATGAGCAGTTCTTC.